Shown below are 11 T cell receptor beta chains from a single sample sequenced in a study of blood T cell repertoires in COVID-19 (dated by TCRdb to about 2020). Preparation of the library involved the immunoSEQ multiplex PCR assay. Entries here come from immuneACCESS through TCRdb and include only in-frame sequences with V and J called. Some clones fail to appear in such tables; in the studies checked, an unresolved V gene covers under half of the shortfall, and the cause of the remainder is unknown. Recorded for this sample are over 150,000 clones; more than 70% of them occurred a single time. The ten largest clones represent about 18% of the sample. Sequenced: peripheral blood. These receptors all stem from a man over 45 with COVID-19, enrolled during active disease.

The rearrangement joins TRBV5-1 to TRBJ2-5, with 8 bases lining up with TRBD2. Trimming took 1 base from V and 2 from J; bases not matched to a gene: 4. The germline V gene has CDR1 SGHRS and CDR2 YFSETQ. The CDR3 is made up of 15 amino acids. In DNA form, the CDR3 reads TGCGCCAGCAGCTTGTCCAGCGGGGGTCAAGAGACCCAGTACTTC. Translation: CASSLSSGGQETQYF.

The V gene is TRBV28, the J gene TRBJ2-7, with 7 bases matching TRBD1. V lost 6 bases to trimming and J lost 0 bases; unmatched junction nucleotides: 5. Germline V gene lookup returns CDR1 MDHEN and CDR2 SYDVKM. The CDR3 loop spans 14 amino acids. CDR3 protein: CASRRDSFSYEQYF. The DNA for the CDR3 is TGTGCCAGCAGGAGGGACAGTTTCTCCTACGAGCAGTACTTC.

This chain connects TRBV2 to TRBJ1-5; D is uncertain. CDR1 and CDR2 (germline): SNHLY, FYNNEI. The V and J ends lost 2 bases and 11 bases respectively, with 10 bases between them. The CDR3 runs to 12 residues. The CDR3 sequence: CASSERVYAQHF. The CDR3 DNA follows: TGTGCCAGCAGTGAACGGGTGTATGCCCAGCATTTT.

The chain combines TRBV4-1 with TRBJ2-5, with 7 bases identical to TRBD1. Germline loops: CDR1 MGHRA, CDR2 YSYEKL. This CDR3 has 16 residues. V lost 2 bases, J lost 1 base, and 7 bases stayed unmatched. The CDR3 region has the DNA TGCGCCAGCAGCCAACTTTCGGGACAGACCCAAGAGACCCAGTACTTC. This translates into CASSQLSGQTQETQYF.

This clone was detected only a few times. This chain uses TRBV9 with TRBJ2-2; D uncertain. Deletions cut 1 base from V and 5 bases from J, with 9 bases between. CDR3 length: 14 amino acids. Germline assignment: CDR1 SGDLS and CDR2 YYNGEE. The CDR3 protein is CASSVIEDTGELFF. The CDR3 DNA reads TGTGCCAGCAGCGTAATAGAGGATACCGGGGAGCTGTTTTTT.

The chain couples TRBV19 to TRBJ2-7; 9 bases align to TRBD1. V lost 4 bases, J lost 0 bases, and 7 bases stayed unmatched. In germline, CDR1 is LNHDA, CDR2 SQIVND (reference sequence). This CDR3 is 16 amino acids long. The CDR3: CASSRTGTGSSYEQYF. CDR3 DNA sequence: TGTGCCAGTAGTAGGACCGGGACAGGGAGCTCCTACGAGCAGTACTTC.

The V and J genes are TRBV6-5 and TRBJ2-5; 8 bases fit TRBD1. The V gene's germline CDR1 is MNHEY and CDR2 SVGAGI. The V and J ends lost 7 bases and 4 bases, in that order; junction bases with no gene match: 8. The CDR3 is 14 residues long. DNA for the CDR3: TGTGCCAGCACCCTTACGACAGGGGCAGAGACCCAGTACTTC. As protein: CASTLTTGAETQYF.

DNA for the CDR3: TGTGCCAGCAGCCCCTGGACAGGGGAATCCTCTGGAAACACCATATATTTT. Amino acid sequence: CASSPWTGESSGNTIYF. The chain recombines TRBV3-1 (or the pseudogene TRBV3-2) with TRBJ1-3, with 9 nucleotides matching TRBD1. J lost 0 bases, V lost 4 bases, and 7 bases had no gene match. This CDR3 contains 17 residues. Germline values: CDR1 LGHDT, CDR2 YNNKEL (reference sequence).

This clone was detected a few times. V usage is TRBV6-1 and J usage is TRBJ1-5; maybe TRBD1 (5 bases). V dropped 2 bases and J dropped 14 bases, with 10 bases sitting between them. Germline V gene lookup returns CDR1 MNHNS and CDR2 SASEGT. This CDR3 comprises 11 residues. This CDR3 is CASSEIQVKHF. DNA of the CDR3: TGTGCCAGCAGTGAAATACAGGTCAAGCATTTT.

This clone was found once. The chain employs TRBV10-3 and TRBJ2-2; 7 nucleotides match TRBD1. CDR1 ENHRY and CDR2 SYGVKD come from the germline V gene. The V gene end was trimmed by 3 bases and the J gene end by 1 base; junction bases not matched to a gene: 5. The CDR3 is 16 amino acids. The CDR3 DNA reads as TGTGCCATCAGTGAACAACAGGGGCGGAACACCGGGGAGCTGTTTTTT. Translation: CAISEQQGRNTGELFF.

This chain joins TRBV7-3 and TRBJ2-3; D is undetermined. In germline, CDR1 is SGHTA, CDR2 FQGTGA. Deletions cut 3 bases from V and 0 bases from J, with 25 bases between. The CDR3 is 20 amino acids. The CDR3 loop is CASSFSLFKVRSPSTDTQYF. The CDR3 DNA reads TGTGCCAGCAGCTTCTCCCTATTTAAAGTACGATCGCCGAGCACAGATACGCAGTATTTT.